This is a list of T cell receptor beta chains from one sample in a study of blood T cell repertoires in COVID-19. Data came from immunoSEQ multiplex PCR; TCRdb stores just in-frame clones and leaves some out. The table records some 240,000 clones, more than 75% of them present only once. The material sequenced was peripheral blood. The receptors were gathered from a woman aged 70 to 79 with COVID-19, enrolled during active disease. Each CDR3 is given with its conserved first and last residue. Each record gives: V gene, J gene, clone size, CDR3 protein. Size is omitted from some rows. Given values are once, few, many or a class for expanded clones.

V gene: TRBV5-1
J gene: TRBJ2-2
clone size: -
CDR3 protein: CASQGALNTGELFF

V gene: TRBV30
J gene: TRBJ2-5
clone size: -
CDR3 protein: CAWSRLTEYQETQYF

V gene: TRBV2
J gene: TRBJ1-2
clone size: -
CDR3 protein: CASRTRGTPYGYTF

V gene: TRBV7-6
J gene: TRBJ1-5
clone size: -
CDR3 protein: CASSYRVGQPQHF

V gene: TRBV19
J gene: TRBJ1-6
clone size: -
CDR3 protein: CASSIAAGRPTRGPLHF

V gene: TRBV6-5
J gene: TRBJ1-4
clone size: -
CDR3 protein: CASRPTGSTNEKLFF

V gene: TRBV7-2
J gene: TRBJ2-7
clone size: -
CDR3 protein: CASSLRGAQEQYF

V gene: TRBV11-2
J gene: TRBJ1-2
clone size: -
CDR3 protein: CASSPDRGRSGYTF

V gene: TRBV2
J gene: TRBJ1-2
clone size: -
CDR3 protein: CASSAGGVYGYTF

V gene: TRBV3-1/TRBV3-2
J gene: TRBJ2-5
clone size: once
CDR3 protein: CASSQARGYQETQYF

V gene: TRBV27
J gene: TRBJ1-1
clone size: -
CDR3 protein: CASSSKDRGKSEAFF

V gene: TRBV6-1
J gene: TRBJ2-7
clone size: -
CDR3 protein: CASSVQPGIASGEQYF

V gene: TRBV9
J gene: TRBJ2-5
clone size: -
CDR3 protein: CASSVQPLAGGGETQYF

V gene: TRBV28
J gene: TRBJ1-5
clone size: few
CDR3 protein: CASTLLSGGQGAHGQPQHF

V gene: TRBV29-1
J gene: TRBJ2-7
clone size: -
CDR3 protein: CSVSDRIDSYEQYF

V gene: TRBV28
J gene: TRBJ2-1
clone size: few
CDR3 protein: CASRASGINEQFF

V gene: TRBV9
J gene: TRBJ1-1
clone size: -
CDR3 protein: CASSVGGPTEAFF

V gene: TRBV7-8
J gene: TRBJ2-3
clone size: -
CDR3 protein: CASSLGQGGDTQYF

V gene: TRBV19
J gene: TRBJ1-3
clone size: few
CDR3 protein: CASSRLGLGNTIYF

V gene: TRBV24-1
J gene: TRBJ2-3
clone size: -
CDR3 protein: CATSDSRLAGGPADTQYF

V gene: TRBV18
J gene: TRBJ1-1
clone size: -
CDR3 protein: CASSINKQGLNTEAFF

V gene: TRBV18
J gene: TRBJ2-3
clone size: -
CDR3 protein: CASSYGTSGSLDTQYF

V gene: TRBV24-1
J gene: TRBJ2-3
clone size: -
CDR3 protein: CATSDLLRDRGYNFTDTQYF

V gene: TRBV18
J gene: TRBJ2-3
clone size: -
CDR3 protein: CASSPELARTDTQYF

V gene: TRBV5-1
J gene: TRBJ1-4
clone size: -
CDR3 protein: CASSLSRGPNEKLFF

V gene: TRBV19
J gene: TRBJ2-1
clone size: -
CDR3 protein: CASSLRRALLDNEQFF

V gene: TRBV28
J gene: TRBJ1-2
clone size: many
CDR3 protein: CASSLSVQGTVGGYTF

V gene: TRBV3-1/TRBV3-2
J gene: TRBJ1-2
clone size: -
CDR3 protein: CASSQAGVYGYTF

V gene: TRBV10-1
J gene: TRBJ2-7
clone size: once
CDR3 protein: CASSEAASLKQYF

V gene: TRBV6-2/TRBV6-3
J gene: TRBJ1-4
clone size: few
CDR3 protein: CASSRSGTGGEKLFF

V gene: TRBV11-2
J gene: TRBJ1-1
clone size: -
CDR3 protein: CASSLDHGESTEAFF

V gene: TRBV5-6
J gene: TRBJ2-7
clone size: -
CDR3 protein: CASSLGRLAGEQYF

V gene: TRBV9
J gene: TRBJ2-1
clone size: -
CDR3 protein: CASSASGTSGAREQFF

V gene: TRBV29-1
J gene: TRBJ2-1
clone size: -
CDR3 protein: CSVDSGNTYNEQFF

V gene: TRBV10-1
J gene: TRBJ2-5
clone size: -
CDR3 protein: CASSAREERETQYF

V gene: TRBV6-5
J gene: TRBJ2-1
clone size: -
CDR3 protein: CASGTGVSSYNEQFF

V gene: TRBV18
J gene: TRBJ2-1
clone size: -
CDR3 protein: CASSPGGLREQFF

V gene: TRBV28
J gene: TRBJ1-5
clone size: few
CDR3 protein: CASSHQTGEPQHF

V gene: TRBV3-1/TRBV3-2
J gene: TRBJ1-2
clone size: -
CDR3 protein: CASSQAEGALLGGYTF

V gene: TRBV2
J gene: TRBJ1-2
clone size: -
CDR3 protein: CASSEGTGGNYGYTF

V gene: TRBV15
J gene: TRBJ2-1
clone size: -
CDR3 protein: CATSRGKGAYNEQFF

V gene: TRBV5-4
J gene: TRBJ2-2
clone size: -
CDR3 protein: CASSFWTSGTGELFF

V gene: TRBV5-1
J gene: TRBJ2-7
clone size: -
CDR3 protein: CASSLDGGSSYEQYF

V gene: TRBV11-3
J gene: TRBJ1-1
clone size: -
CDR3 protein: CASSLGSRNTEAFF

V gene: TRBV18
J gene: TRBJ1-1
clone size: -
CDR3 protein: CASSPGAGNTEAFF